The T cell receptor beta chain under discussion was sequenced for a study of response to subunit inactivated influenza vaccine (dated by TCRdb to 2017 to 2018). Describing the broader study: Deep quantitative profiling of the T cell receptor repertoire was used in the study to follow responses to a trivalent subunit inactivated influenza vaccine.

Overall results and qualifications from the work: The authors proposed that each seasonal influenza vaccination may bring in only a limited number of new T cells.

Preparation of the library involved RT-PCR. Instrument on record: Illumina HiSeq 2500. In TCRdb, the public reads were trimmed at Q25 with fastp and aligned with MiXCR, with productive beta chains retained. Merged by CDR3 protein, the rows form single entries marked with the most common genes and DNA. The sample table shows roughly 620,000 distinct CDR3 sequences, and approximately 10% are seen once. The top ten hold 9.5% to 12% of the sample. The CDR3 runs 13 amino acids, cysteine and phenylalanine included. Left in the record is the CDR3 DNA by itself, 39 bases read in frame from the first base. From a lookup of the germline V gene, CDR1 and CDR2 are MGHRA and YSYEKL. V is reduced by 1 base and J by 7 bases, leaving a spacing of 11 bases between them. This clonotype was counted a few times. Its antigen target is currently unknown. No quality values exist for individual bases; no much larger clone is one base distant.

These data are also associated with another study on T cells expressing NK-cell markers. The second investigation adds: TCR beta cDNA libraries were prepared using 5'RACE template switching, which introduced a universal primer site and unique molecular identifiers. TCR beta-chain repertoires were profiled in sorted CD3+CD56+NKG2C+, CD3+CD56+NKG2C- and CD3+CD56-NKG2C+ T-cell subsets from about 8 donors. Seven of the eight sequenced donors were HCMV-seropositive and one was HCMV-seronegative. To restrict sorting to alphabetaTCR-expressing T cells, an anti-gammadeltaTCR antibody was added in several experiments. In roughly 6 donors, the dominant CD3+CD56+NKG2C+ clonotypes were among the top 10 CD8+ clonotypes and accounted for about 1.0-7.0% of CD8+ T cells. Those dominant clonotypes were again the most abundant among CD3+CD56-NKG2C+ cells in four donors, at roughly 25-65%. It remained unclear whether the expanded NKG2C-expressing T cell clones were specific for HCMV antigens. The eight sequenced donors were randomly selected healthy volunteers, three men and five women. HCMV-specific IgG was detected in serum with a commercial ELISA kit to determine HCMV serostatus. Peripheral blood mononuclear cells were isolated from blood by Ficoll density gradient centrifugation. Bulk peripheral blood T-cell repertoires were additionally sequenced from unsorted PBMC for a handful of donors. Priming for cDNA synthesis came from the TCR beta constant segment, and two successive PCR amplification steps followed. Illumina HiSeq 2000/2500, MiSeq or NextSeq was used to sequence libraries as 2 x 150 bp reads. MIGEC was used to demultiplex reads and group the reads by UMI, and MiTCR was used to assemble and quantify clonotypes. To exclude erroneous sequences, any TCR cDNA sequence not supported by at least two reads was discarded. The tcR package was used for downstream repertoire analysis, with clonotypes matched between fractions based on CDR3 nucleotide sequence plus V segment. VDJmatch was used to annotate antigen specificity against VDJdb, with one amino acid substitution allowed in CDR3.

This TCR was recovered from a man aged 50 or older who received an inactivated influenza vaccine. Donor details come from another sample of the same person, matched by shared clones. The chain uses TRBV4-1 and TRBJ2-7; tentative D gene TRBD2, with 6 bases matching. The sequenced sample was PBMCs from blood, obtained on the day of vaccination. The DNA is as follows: TGCGCCAGCAGCCAAGTTTTGCGGGATGAGCAGTACTTC. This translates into CASSQVLRDEQYF.